Each of the 15 T cell receptor beta chains below was sequenced from the same sample in a study of cytotoxic CD8 clonotypes in ibrutinib-treated CLL. Data came from immunoSEQ multiplex PCR; TCRdb stores just in-frame clones and leaves some out. The sample yields 250,000 to 350,000 clones, roughly three quarters seen once. This sample comprised PBMCs, obtained at disease progression, from a patient treated with ibrutinib. The receptors derive from a human donor with chronic lymphocytic leukemia.

This clone was seen a single time. DNA for the CDR3: TGCGCCAGCAGTGAGTCTTCTAGCGGGTGGGGCTACGAGCAGTACTTC. Amino acid sequence: CASSESSSGWGYEQYF. The J gene is TRBJ2-7, the V gene TRBV10-2; TRBD2 matches at 8 bases. Germline V gene data show CDR1 as WSHSY and CDR2 as SAAADI. V shed 0 bases and J 3 bases; nucleotides not matched to a gene: 7. The CDR3 covers 16 residues.

This clone is termed medium-sized (0.01 to 0.1%). V and J are TRBV7-8 and TRBJ1-5; D call uncertain. CDR3 length: 12 amino acids. With 3 bases removed from V and 4 bases from J, the gap between germline ends came to 4 bases. The V gene's germline CDR1 is SGHVS and CDR2 FQNEAQ. CDR3 sequence (DNA): TGTGCCAGCAGCTTTCGAAATCAGCCCCAGCATTTT. Protein: CASSFRNQPQHF.

This chain uses TRBV15 with TRBJ2-2, with no clear D. V was pared by 0 bases and J by 1 base, with 12 bases between. CDR3 size: 17 residues. Per the germline V gene, CDR1 is LNHNV and CDR2 is YYDKDF (reference sequence). The CDR3 is CATSRDIILGNTGELFF. DNA for the CDR3: TGTGCCACCAGCAGAGATATTATTTTAGGGAACACCGGGGAGCTGTTTTTT.

The genes are TRBV6-4 and TRBJ1-2, with 7 bases matching TRBD1. Germline V gene sequence: CDR1 MRHNA, CDR2 SNTAGT. The CDR3 totals 15 residues. The J segment lost 4 bases and the V segment lost 5 bases, leaving 10 bases of the junction unmatched. The CDR3 reads CASSPGTEAPYGYTF. For the CDR3, the DNA is TGTGCCAGCAGTCCCGGGACAGAGGCCCCCTATGGCTACACCTTC.

V usage is TRBV11-2 and J usage is TRBJ2-1; D remains ambiguous. This CDR3 has 11 residues. Germline assignment: CDR1 SGHAT and CDR2 FQNNGV. Trimming took off 5 bases at V and 4 bases at J, with 3 bases between the two ends. The CDR3 region is CASSEYNEQFF. The CDR3, as DNA: TGTGCCAGCAGCGAATACAATGAGCAGTTCTTC.

This clone was observed a few times. The CDR3 coding sequence is TGCGCCAGCAGCGGACAGGGTGGAGGCACCGGGGAGCTGTTTTTT. It yields the protein CASSGQGGGTGELFF. This sequence joins TRBV5-1 and TRBJ2-2, with 8 bases matching TRBD1. This CDR3 comprises 15 residues. CDR1 is SGHRS, CDR2 YFSETQ, per germline. The trim removed 4 bases at V and 4 bases at J, leaving 6 bases unmatched.

This clone was detected only a few times. The chain uses TRBV29-1 and TRBJ2-5, with D perhaps being TRBD1 or TRBD2 (5 bases each). Trimming took off 2 bases at V and 4 bases at J, with 11 bases between the two ends. The CDR3 is 13 residues long. The germline CDR1 and CDR2 sequences are SQVTM and ANQGSEA. The CDR3 sequence: CSVEKQGAETQYF. The CDR3 DNA sequence: TGCAGCGTTGAAAAGCAGGGAGCAGAGACCCAGTACTTC.

This clone has only a few counts. The chain uses TRBV5-6 and TRBJ2-7; D may match TRBD1 or TRBD2 (5 bases each). V shed 0 bases and J shed 2 bases, with 9 bases lying between them. From germline, CDR1 is SGHDT and CDR2 YYEEEE. CDR3 size: 14 residues. The CDR3 here is CASSLGGTTYEQYF. The DNA of the CDR3 is TGTGCCAGCAGCTTGGGGGGGACCACCTACGAGCAGTACTTC.

This clone has only a few counts. The CDR3 loop is CASSLVGLGYGYTF. Here the CDR3 DNA reads TGTGCCAGCAGTTTAGTGGGACTTGGCTATGGCTACACCTTC. J is TRBJ1-2 and V is TRBV27; possible D gene TRBD1, 5 bases. V shed 2 bases and J shed 4 bases, with 11 bases lying between them. Germline V gives CDR1 MNHEY, CDR2 SMNVEV (reference sequence). This CDR3 spans 14 amino acids.

The chain links TRBV5-1 to TRBJ1-2; no clear D. This CDR3 spans 12 amino acids. CDR1 is SGHRS, CDR2 YFSETQ, per germline. Trimming removed 0 bases at V and 10 bases at J, with 10 bases between. The CDR3 DNA sequence: TGCGCCAGCAGCTTGGCAGGAGCCCTCTACACCTTC. Amino acid sequence: CASSLAGALYTF.

The CDR3 nucleotides are TGTGCCAGCAGTGACGACATAGCCAAAAACATTCAGTACTTC. Residues: CASSDDIAKNIQYF. The chain recombines TRBV2 with TRBJ2-4, with D uncertain. CDR3 length equals 14 residues. In germline, CDR1 is SNHLY, CDR2 FYNNEI. Trimming stripped 3 bases from V and 0 bases from J, with 6 bases between.

As DNA, the CDR3 is TGTGCCAGCAGTTTCCTCGGCAGGGGGAAGACAGATACGCAGTATTTT. Translating it yields CASSFLGRGKTDTQYF. This chain connects TRBV28 to TRBJ2-3, with 7 bases aligning to TRBD1. Germline values: CDR1 MDHEN, CDR2 SYDVKM. V dropped 3 bases and J dropped 3; count of bases not matched to a gene: 9. The CDR3 totals 16 residues.

The chain combines TRBV15 with TRBJ2-7; TRBD2 agrees at 10 bases. The CDR3 extends over 13 amino acids. V lost 4 bases, J lost 8 bases, and 5 bases stayed unmatched. The germline V gene has CDR1 LNHNV and CDR2 YYDKDF (reference sequence). CDR3 DNA sequence: TGTGCCACCAGCACCCCTAGCGGGAGAAAGCAGTACTTC. The encoded protein is CATSTPSGRKQYF.

The chain joins TRBV4-3 to TRBJ1-1, with TRBD1 matching 7 bases. V lost 5 bases, J lost 3 bases, and 15 bases stayed unmatched. Per the germline V gene, CDR1 is LGHNA and CDR2 is YSLEER. This CDR3 comprises 17 residues. The CDR3 sequence is CASSEGDRASRDTEAFF. For the CDR3, the DNA is TGCGCCAGCAGCGAGGGTGACAGGGCCTCTCGGGACACTGAAGCTTTCTTT.

V is TRBV11-3 and J is TRBJ2-5; D gene uncertain. The CDR3 runs to 13 residues. Deletions cut 2 bases from V and 5 bases from J, with 9 bases between. The V gene's germline CDR1 is SGHNT and CDR2 YENEEA. CDR3 residues: CASSLSSKETQYF. DNA of the CDR3: TGTGCCAGCAGCTTATCTAGTAAGGAGACCCAGTACTTC. Combining the CDR3 with reference TRBV11-3 and TRBJ2-5 gives the whole variable domain EAGVVQSPRYKIIEKKQPVAFWCNPISGHNTLYWYLQNLGQGPELLIRYENEEAVDDSQLPKDRFSAERLKGVDSTLKIQPAELGDSAVYLCASSLSSKETQYFGPGTRLLVL.